This record concerns one T cell receptor beta chain sequence. Its target is not known. Before sequencing took place, the ViraFEST assay used viral peptide pools to expand antigen-specific CD4+ T cells. Subsequent to a culture period of around 10 days, CD4+ T cells were isolated. This entry is derived from a study of vaccination effects on CD4 cells after COVID-19. Germline-derived CDR1 and CDR2 are SGHTA and FQGNSA. J gave up 10 bases and V 2 bases, and 6 bases lay outside the gene matches. CDR3 length equals 15 residues. The table came from immunoSEQ multiplex PCR; TCRdb's copy has only in-frame clones and leaves some out. Of tens of thousands of clones in the sample, around four fifths are singletons; the top ten hold roughly 1.9%.

The chain combines TRBV7-2 with TRBJ1-6, with 9 bases aligning to TRBD1. This receptor was obtained from a human donor who received a COVID-19 vaccine. The sample in question was CD4+ T cells from PBMCs cultured with HCoV-229E spike peptides, obtained before COVID-19 vaccination. CDR3 residues: CASSLLQGATSPLHF. The CDR3 nucleotides are TGTGCCAGCAGCTTACTACAGGGGGCGACATCACCCCTCCACTTT. The full variable domain, completed using reference TRBV7-2 and TRBJ1-6, is GAGVSQSPSNKVTEKGKDVELRCDPISGHTALYWYRQSLGQGLEFLIYFQGNSAPDKSGLPSDRFSAERTGGSVSTLTIQRTQQEDSAVYLCASSLLQGATSPLHFGNGTRLTVT.